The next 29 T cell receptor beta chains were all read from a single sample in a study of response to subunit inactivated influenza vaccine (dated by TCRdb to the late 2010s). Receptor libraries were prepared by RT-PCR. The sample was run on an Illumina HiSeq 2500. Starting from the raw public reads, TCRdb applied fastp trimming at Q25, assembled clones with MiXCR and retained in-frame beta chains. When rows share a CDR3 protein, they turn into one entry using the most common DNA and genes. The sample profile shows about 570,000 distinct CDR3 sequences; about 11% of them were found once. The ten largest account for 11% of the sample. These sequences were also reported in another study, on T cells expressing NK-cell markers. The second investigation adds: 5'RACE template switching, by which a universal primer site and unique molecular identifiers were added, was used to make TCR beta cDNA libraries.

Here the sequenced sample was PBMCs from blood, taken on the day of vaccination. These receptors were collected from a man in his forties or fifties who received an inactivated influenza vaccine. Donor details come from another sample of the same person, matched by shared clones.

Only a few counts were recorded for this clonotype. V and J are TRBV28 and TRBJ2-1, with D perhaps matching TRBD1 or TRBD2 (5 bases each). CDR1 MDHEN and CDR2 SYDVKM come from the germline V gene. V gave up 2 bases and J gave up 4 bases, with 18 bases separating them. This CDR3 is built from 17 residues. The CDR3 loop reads CASSLVAPGAVYNEQFF. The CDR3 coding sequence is TGTGCCAGCAGTTTAGTGGCCCCCGGGGCCGTATACAATGAGCAGTTCTTC.

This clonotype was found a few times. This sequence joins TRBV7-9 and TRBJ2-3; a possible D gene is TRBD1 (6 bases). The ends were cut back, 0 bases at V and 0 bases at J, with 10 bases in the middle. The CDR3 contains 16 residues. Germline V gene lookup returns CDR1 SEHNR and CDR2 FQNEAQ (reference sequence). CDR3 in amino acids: CASSLARTESTDTQYF. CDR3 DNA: TGTGCCAGCAGCTTAGCCCGGACAGAGAGCACAGATACGCAGTATTTT.

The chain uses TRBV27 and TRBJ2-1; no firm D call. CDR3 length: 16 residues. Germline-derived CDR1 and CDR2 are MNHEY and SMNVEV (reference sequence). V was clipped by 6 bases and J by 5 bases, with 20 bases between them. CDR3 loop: CASRIGSATLNNEQFF. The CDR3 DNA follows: TGTGCCAGCAGGATAGGGTCAGCTACGCTCAACAATGAGCAGTTCTTC.

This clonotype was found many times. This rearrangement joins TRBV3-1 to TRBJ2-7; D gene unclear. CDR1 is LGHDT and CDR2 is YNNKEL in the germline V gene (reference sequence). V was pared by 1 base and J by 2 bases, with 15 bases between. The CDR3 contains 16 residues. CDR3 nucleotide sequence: TGTGCCAGCAGCCAAGGAAACCGGGCCTATACCTACGAGCAGTACTTC. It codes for CASSQGNRAYTYEQYF.

CDR3 sequence: CASSPLAGNYNEQFF. The CDR3 coding sequence is TGTGCCAGCAGCCCCCTGGCGGGAAACTACAATGAGCAGTTCTTC. The rearrangement uses TRBV5-6 and TRBJ2-1; weak D call: TRBD2 (6 bases). The CDR3 loop spans 15 amino acids. The germline CDR1 and CDR2 sequences are SGHDT and YYEEEE. V lost 4 bases and J lost 3, with 14 bases in between. Filled out from reference TRBV5-6 and TRBJ2-1, the complete variable domain reads DAGVTQSPTHLIKTRGQQVTLRCSPKSGHDTVSWYQQALGQGPQFIFQYYEEEERQRGNFPDRFSGHQFPNYSSELNVNALLLGDSALYLCASSPLAGNYNEQFFGPGTRLTVL.

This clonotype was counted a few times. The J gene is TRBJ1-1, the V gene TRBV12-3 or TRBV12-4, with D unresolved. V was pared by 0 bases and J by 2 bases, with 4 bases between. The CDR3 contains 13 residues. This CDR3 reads CASSLADNTEAFF. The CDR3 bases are TGTGCCAGCAGTTTAGCCGATAACACTGAAGCTTTCTTT.

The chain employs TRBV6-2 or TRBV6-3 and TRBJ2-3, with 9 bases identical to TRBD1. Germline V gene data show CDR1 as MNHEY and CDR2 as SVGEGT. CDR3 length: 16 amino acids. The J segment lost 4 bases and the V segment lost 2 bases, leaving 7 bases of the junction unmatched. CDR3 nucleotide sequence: TGTGCCAGCAGTTACCCGGGACAGGGTAACTCAGATACGCAGTATTTT. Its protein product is CASSYPGQGNSDTQYF.

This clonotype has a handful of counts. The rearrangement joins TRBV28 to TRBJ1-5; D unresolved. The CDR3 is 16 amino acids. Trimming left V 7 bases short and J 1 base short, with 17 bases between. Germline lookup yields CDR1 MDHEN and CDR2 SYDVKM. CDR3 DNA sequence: TGTGCCAGCACCCCAAGGGCGTGGGTGAGCAATCAGCCCCAGCATTTT. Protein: CASTPRAWVSNQPQHF. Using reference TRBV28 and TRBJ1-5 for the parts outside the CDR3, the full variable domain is DVKVTQSSRYLVKRTGEKVFLECVQDMDHENMFWYRQDPGLGLRLIYFSYDVKMKEKGDIPEGYSVSREKKERFSLILESASTNQTSMYLCASTPRAWVSNQPQHFGDGTRLSIL.

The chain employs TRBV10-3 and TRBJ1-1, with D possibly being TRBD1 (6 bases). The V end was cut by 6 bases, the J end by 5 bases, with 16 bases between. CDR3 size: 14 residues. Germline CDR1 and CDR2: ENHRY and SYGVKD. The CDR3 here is CAIRGLGAGTEAFF. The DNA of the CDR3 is TGTGCCATCAGGGGTCTGGGGGCGGGAACTGAAGCTTTCTTT.

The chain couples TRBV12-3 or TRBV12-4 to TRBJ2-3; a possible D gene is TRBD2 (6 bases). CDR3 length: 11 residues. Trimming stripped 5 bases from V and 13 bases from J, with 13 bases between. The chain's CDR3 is CASSPGLLEYF. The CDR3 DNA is TGTGCCAGCAGTCCGGGACTCCTCGAGTATTTT.

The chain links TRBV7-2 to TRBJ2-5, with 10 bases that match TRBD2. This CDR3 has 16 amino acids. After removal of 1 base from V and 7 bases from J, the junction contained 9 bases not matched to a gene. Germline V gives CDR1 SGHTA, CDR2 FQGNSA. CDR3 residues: CASSLEATSGQWTQYF. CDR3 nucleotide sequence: TGTGCCAGCAGCTTAGAGGCGACTAGCGGGCAGTGGACCCAGTACTTC.

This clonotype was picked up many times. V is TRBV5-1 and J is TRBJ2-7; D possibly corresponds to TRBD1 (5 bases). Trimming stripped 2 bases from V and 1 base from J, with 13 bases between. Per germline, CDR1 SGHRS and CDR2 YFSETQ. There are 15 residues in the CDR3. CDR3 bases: TGCGCCAGCAGCTTTATAGACAGCGCTTCCTACGAGCAGTACTTC. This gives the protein CASSFIDSASYEQYF. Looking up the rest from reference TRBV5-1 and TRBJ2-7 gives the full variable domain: KAGVTQTPRYLIKTRGQQVTLSCSPISGHRSVSWYQQTPGQGLQFLFEYFSETQRNKGNFPGRFSGRQFSNSRSEMNVSTLELGDSALYLCASSFIDSASYEQYFGPGTRLTVT.

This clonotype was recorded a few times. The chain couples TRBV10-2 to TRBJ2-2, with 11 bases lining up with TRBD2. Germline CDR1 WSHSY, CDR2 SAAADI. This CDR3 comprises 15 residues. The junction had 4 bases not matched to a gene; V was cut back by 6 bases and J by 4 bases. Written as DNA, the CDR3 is TGCGCCAGCAGAGATGGGACTAGCGGCACCGGGGAGCTGTTTTTT. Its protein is CASRDGTSGTGELFF.

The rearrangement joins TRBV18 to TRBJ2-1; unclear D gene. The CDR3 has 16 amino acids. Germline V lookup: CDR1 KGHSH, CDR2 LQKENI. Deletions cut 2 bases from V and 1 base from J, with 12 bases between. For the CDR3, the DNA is TGTGCCAGCTCACCAAGTGGCCATAGGTCCTACAATGAGCAGTTCTTC. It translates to CASSPSGHRSYNEQFF.

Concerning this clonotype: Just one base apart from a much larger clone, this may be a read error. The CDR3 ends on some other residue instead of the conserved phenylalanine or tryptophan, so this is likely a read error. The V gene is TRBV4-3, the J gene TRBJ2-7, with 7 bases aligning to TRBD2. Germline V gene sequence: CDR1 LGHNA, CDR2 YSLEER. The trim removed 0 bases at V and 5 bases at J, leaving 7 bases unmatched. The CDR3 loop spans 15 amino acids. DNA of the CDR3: TGCGCCAGCAGCCAAGATCCCGGGGGGTTCGACGAGCAGTACCTC. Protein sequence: CASSQDPGGFDEQYL.

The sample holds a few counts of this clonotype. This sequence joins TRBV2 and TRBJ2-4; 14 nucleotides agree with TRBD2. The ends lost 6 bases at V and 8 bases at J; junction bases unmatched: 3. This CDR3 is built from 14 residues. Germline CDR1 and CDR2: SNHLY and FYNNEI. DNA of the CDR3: TGTGCCAGCAGACGACTAGCGGGAGGGGACATTCAGTACTTC. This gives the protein CASRRLAGGDIQYF.

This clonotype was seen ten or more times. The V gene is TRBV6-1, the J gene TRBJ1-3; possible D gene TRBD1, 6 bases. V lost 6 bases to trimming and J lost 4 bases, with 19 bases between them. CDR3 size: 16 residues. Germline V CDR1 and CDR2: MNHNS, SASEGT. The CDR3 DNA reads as TGTGCCAGCAGGAATAAACCCAGGGGAACGGGAAACACCATATATTTT. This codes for CASRNKPRGTGNTIYF.

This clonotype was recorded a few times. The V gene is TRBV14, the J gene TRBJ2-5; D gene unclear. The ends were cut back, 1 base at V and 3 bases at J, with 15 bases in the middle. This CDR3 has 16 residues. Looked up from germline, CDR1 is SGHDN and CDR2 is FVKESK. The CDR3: CASSQGIRSHKETQYF. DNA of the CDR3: TGTGCCAGCAGCCAAGGTATACGATCGCATAAAGAGACCCAGTACTTC.

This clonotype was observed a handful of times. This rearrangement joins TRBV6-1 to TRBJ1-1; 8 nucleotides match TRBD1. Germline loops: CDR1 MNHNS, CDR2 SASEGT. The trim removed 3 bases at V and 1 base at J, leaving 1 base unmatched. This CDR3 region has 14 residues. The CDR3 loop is CASSDQGANTEAFF. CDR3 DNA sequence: TGTGCCAGCAGTGACCAGGGGGCGAACACTGAAGCTTTCTTT.

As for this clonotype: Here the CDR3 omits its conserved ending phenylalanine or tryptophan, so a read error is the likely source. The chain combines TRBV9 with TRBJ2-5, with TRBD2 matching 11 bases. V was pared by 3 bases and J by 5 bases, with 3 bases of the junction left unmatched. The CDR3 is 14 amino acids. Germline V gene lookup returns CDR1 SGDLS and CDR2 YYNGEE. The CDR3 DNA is TGTGCCAGCAGCGCGGCTAGCGGGAGGGAGACCCAGTACTCC. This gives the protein CASSAASGRETQYS.

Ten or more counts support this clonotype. The CDR3 coding sequence is TGTGCCAGCAGAGATCGACAGGGTAAAAACACTGAAGCTTTCTTT. It is translated as CASRDRQGKNTEAFF. The chain uses TRBV7-2 and TRBJ1-1, with 7 bases aligning to TRBD1. With V trimmed by 6 bases and J by 2 bases, 9 bases remained unmatched. This CDR3 spans 15 amino acids. Germline assignment: CDR1 SGHTA and CDR2 FQGNSA.

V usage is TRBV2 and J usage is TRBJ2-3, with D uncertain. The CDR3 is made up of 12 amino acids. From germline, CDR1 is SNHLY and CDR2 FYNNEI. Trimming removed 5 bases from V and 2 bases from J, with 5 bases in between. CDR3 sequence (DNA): TGTGCCAGCAGTCAGATCACAGATACGCAGTATTTT. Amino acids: CASSQITDTQYF. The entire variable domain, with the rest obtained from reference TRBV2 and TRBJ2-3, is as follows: EPEVTQTPSHQVTQMGQEVILRCVPISNHLYFYWYRQILGQKVEFLVSFYNNEISEKSEIFDDQFSVERPDGSNFTLKIRSTKLEDSAMYFCASSQITDTQYFGPGTRLTVL.

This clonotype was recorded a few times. The DNA for the CDR3 is TGTGCCAGCAGTTATCAAGGCATAGACTCTTCGATGGGTACTGAAGCTTTCTTT. Protein: CASSYQGIDSSMGTEAFF. The rearrangement uses TRBV6-5 and TRBJ1-1, with D unresolved. The ends were cut back, 3 bases at V and 5 bases at J, with 25 bases in the middle. CDR1 and CDR2 (germline): MNHEY, SVGAGI. The CDR3 is 18 amino acids.

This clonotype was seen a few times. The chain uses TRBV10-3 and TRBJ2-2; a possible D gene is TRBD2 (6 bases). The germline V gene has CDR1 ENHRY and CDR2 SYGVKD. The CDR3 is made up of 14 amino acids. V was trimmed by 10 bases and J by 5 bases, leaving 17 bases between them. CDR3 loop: CATGTGGLTGELFF. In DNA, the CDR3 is TGTGCCACTGGGACCGGGGGACTTACCGGGGAGCTGTTTTTT.

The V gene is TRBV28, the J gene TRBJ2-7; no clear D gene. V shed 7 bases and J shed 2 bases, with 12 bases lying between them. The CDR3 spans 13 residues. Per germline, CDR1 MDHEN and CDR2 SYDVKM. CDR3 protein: CASKTTDPYEQYF. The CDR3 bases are TGTGCCAGCAAAACCACGGACCCCTACGAGCAGTACTTC.

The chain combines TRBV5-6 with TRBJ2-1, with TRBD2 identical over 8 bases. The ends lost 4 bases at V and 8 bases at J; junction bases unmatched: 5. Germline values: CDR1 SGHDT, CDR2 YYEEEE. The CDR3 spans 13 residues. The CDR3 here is CASSATGGDEQFF. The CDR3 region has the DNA TGTGCCAGCAGCGCGACCGGGGGGGATGAGCAGTTCTTC.

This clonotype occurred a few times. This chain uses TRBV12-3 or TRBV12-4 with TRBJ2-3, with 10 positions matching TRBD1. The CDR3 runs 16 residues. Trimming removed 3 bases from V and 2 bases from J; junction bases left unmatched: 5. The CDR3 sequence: CASSFDRGRNTDTQYF. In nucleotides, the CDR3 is TGTGCCAGCAGTTTCGACAGGGGGCGAAACACAGATACGCAGTATTTT.

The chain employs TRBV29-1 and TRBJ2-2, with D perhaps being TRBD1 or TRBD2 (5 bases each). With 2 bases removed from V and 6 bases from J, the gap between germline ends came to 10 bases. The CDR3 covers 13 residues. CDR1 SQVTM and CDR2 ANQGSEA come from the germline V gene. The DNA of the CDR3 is TGCAGCGTTGAATCTTGGGACCCCGGGGAGCTGTTTTTT. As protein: CSVESWDPGELFF.

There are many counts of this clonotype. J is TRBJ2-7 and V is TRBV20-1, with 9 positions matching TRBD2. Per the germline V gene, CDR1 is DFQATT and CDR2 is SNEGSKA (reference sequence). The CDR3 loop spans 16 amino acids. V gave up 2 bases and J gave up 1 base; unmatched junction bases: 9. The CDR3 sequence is CSARLVAGAVSYEQYF. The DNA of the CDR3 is TGCAGTGCTAGACTAGTAGCGGGAGCTGTGTCCTACGAGCAGTACTTC.